This paragraph reports one TCR beta chain. Its binding antigen is unknown. Base qualities were left out, and no much larger clone turns up one base away. At one collaborating source in Seattle, patients were enrolled during active infection and were followed longitudinally through the course of disease. The collaborating institutions used their own protocols to collect whole blood in K2EDTA tubes. For TCRbeta analysis, collaborators shipped samples in one of three forms: frozen whole blood, isolated PBMCs, or DNA extracted from either of those sample types. These data originate in a study of blood T cell repertoires in COVID-19 (dated by TCRdb to between 2020 and 2021). Context from the whole study: The collaborator samples originated in the United States, Italy and Spain and spanned the acute and convalescent phases of COVID-19. The repertoires were released in a freely available public database intended as a resource for research on the immune response to SARS-CoV-2. Sample metadata almost always included a de-identified subject ID, COVID-19 status, age in years and sex. The prospective study material was composed of cDNA or gDNA derived from T cells, B-cell-depleted T cells, or PBMCs. Where HLA class I and class II types were available, the types were taken from metadata supplied by the sample provider, not from assay-based typing. The dataset comprised deeply sampled blood TCRbeta repertoires from subjects exposed to, actively infected with, or recovered from COVID-19. Samples came from the ongoing ImmuneRACE study (first 160 participants) plus 1,254 subjects from 6 global collaborators. Study-wide conclusions, independent of this receptor: Clinical and demographic metadata were provided uncurated, with the amount varying by source and participant.

Measured from the cysteine to the phenylalanine, the CDR3 is 14 residues long. Kept here is only the CDR3 DNA, which spans 42 bases and is read in frame from base 1. The CDR1 and CDR2 encoded by the germline V gene are LGHNA and YSLEER. V and J are truncated by 1 base and 8 bases respectively, leaving an intervening sequence of 12 bases. TCRbeta CDR3 regions were amplified from genomic DNA using the immunoSEQ Assay, a bias-controlled multiplex PCR. Per the source publication's procedure: Within the assay, amplification of reference gene primers was used to estimate how many nucleated cells each sample contained. To quantify the absolute abundance of each unique TCRbeta CDR3 rearrangement, sequence reads were collapsed and filtered. Productive Simpson clonality was computed per sample as the square root of Simpson's diversity index over productive rearrangements. The source is immuneACCESS, and TCRdb retained only in-frame sequences with V and J called. Part of the clones is not carried over; for the studies checked, unresolved V genes explain less than half of this, and the remainder is unexplained. D and trimming come from the DNA, and the V and J calls and clone size come from that table. Here the sample has some 58,000 clones; 83% occur a single time. The ten largest clones capture roughly 10% of the sample.

This TCR came from a man aged 50 to 59 with COVID-19, enrolled during active disease. The sequence is built from TRBV4-3 and TRBJ2-1; TRBD2 could be the D gene, as 5 bases match. The sequencing sample was made of peripheral blood. CDR3 reads: CASSQVPGFYEQFF. The nucleotide sequence reads as follows: TGCGCCAGCAGCCAAGTCCCGGGATTCTATGAGCAGTTCTTC.